These 28 T cell receptor beta chains share one sample of origin, sequenced in a study of OX40 agonist ivuxolimab in advanced cancers. This table comes from immunoSEQ multiplex PCR, and its TCRdb copy is limited to in-frame clones, with some not included. The table shows tens of thousands of clones, with nearly 90% occurring only once. The specimen comprised CD4+ or CD8+ T cells sorted from blood, sampled in a trial of the OX40 agonist ivuxolimab. The origin of the receptors is an adult with an advanced solid tumor such as melanoma, head and neck, liver or kidney cancer.

This chain joins TRBV28 and TRBJ1-5, with a tentative D call TRBD1 (6 bases). In germline, CDR1 is MDHEN, CDR2 SYDVKM. V was clipped by 1 base and J by 4 bases, with 11 bases between them. CDR3 length equals 15 residues. CDR3 protein: CASSLYQGGNQPQHF. The DNA of the CDR3 is TGTGCCAGCAGTTTATACCAAGGGGGTAATCAGCCCCAGCATTTT.

The gene calls are TRBV12-5 and TRBJ2-1; D not certain. This CDR3 spans 11 amino acids. The V gene lost 2 bases and the J gene lost 7 bases, with 3 bases spanning the gap. CDR1 and CDR2 (germline): LGHNT, FRNRAP. The CDR3, as DNA: TGTGCTAGTGGTTTGAGGAATGAGCAGTTCTTC. Translating gives CASGLRNEQFF.

J is TRBJ2-7 and V is TRBV6-5, with 8 bases fitting TRBD1. This CDR3 is built from 14 residues. Germline loops: CDR1 MNHEY, CDR2 SVGAGI. Trimming cost V 5 bases and J 2 bases; bases outside gene matches: 5. CDR3 sequence: CASSQQGGAYEQYF. The DNA for the CDR3 is TGTGCCAGCAGTCAACAGGGGGGAGCCTACGAGCAGTACTTC.

J is TRBJ2-1 and V is TRBV10-2, with D unresolved. The V end was cut by 7 bases, the J end by 3 bases, with 19 bases between. This CDR3 comprises 16 residues. The germline V gene has CDR1 WSHSY and CDR2 SAAADI. The DNA of the CDR3 is TGCGCCAGCATTAGAACGTCCGTCGGGCACTACAATGAGCAGTTCTTC. Protein: CASIRTSVGHYNEQFF.

The chain couples TRBV4-3 to TRBJ2-3; TRBD2 matches at 11 bases. CDR1 LGHNA and CDR2 YSLEER come from the germline V gene. The CDR3 runs to 18 residues. Trimming cost V 0 bases and J 5 bases; bases outside gene matches: 10. CDR3 sequence (DNA): TGCGCCAGCAGCCAAGATGAAGGTAGCGGGGGGGCCTTAGATACGCAGTATTTT. This encodes CASSQDEGSGGALDTQYF.

This clone was detected only a few times. The V call is TRBV2, the J call TRBJ1-5, with D perhaps TRBD1 (6 bases). This CDR3 region has 14 residues. From germline, CDR1 is SNHLY and CDR2 FYNNEI. Trimming took 3 bases from V and 3 from J, leaving 9 bases between them. CDR3 residues: CASSEGTTNQPQHF. CDR3 nucleotide sequence: TGTGCCAGCAGTGAGGGGACAACCAATCAGCCCCAGCATTTT.

On this clone itself: This sample also contains other DNA sequences that code for the same CDR3. The rearrangement links TRBV18 to TRBJ1-5; D is perhaps TRBD1 (5 bases). The germline V gene encodes CDR1 KGHSH and CDR2 LQKENI. V was trimmed by 3 bases and J by 1 base, leaving 7 bases between them. The CDR3 totals 14 residues. The chain's CDR3 is CASSPGGSNQPQHF. The CDR3 DNA sequence: TGTGCCAGCTCACCCGGGGGAAGCAATCAGCCCCAGCATTTT.

The chain's CDR3 is CASSPGQSNSPLHF. The CDR3 DNA reads as TGCGCCAGCAGCCCGGGACAGAGCAATTCACCCCTCCACTTT. V usage is TRBV5-1 and J usage is TRBJ1-6; the match to TRBD1 covers 7 bases. Germline CDR1 SGHRS, CDR2 YFSETQ. Germline trimming cut 4 bases from V and 7 bases from J; bases unmatched to any gene: 5. The CDR3 consists of 14 residues. Full variable domain (outside the CDR3, taken from reference TRBV5-1 and TRBJ1-6): KAGVTQTPRYLIKTRGQQVTLSCSPISGHRSVSWYQQTPGQGLQFLFEYFSETQRNKGNFPGRFSGRQFSNSRSEMNVSTLELGDSALYLCASSPGQSNSPLHFGNGTRLTVT.

The chain combines TRBV19 with TRBJ1-3; D not certain. Trimming cost V 3 bases and J 0 bases, with 9 bases left between them. The CDR3 is 15 amino acids. CDR1 and CDR2 from the germline V gene are LNHDA and SQIVND (reference sequence). CDR3 nucleotide sequence: TGTGCCAGTAGTATTCTCGGGAGCTCTGGAAACACCATATATTTT. Encoded protein: CASSILGSSGNTIYF.

The chain uses TRBV2 and TRBJ2-7; perhaps TRBD2 as D (6 bases). The CDR3 has 12 residues. The germline V gene has CDR1 SNHLY and CDR2 FYNNEI. Trimming shortened V by 6 bases and J by 3 bases, and 9 bases separated the two germline ends. The CDR3 loop is CASRGGLYEQYF. The CDR3 nucleotides are TGTGCCAGCAGGGGGGGACTCTACGAGCAGTACTTC. The full variable domain, in which reference TRBV2 and TRBJ2-7 provide the parts outside the CDR3, is EPEVTQTPSHQVTQMGQEVILRCVPISNHLYFYWYRQILGQKVEFLVSFYNNEISEKSEIFDDQFSVERPDGSNFTLKIRSTKLEDSAMYFCASRGGLYEQYFGPGTRLTVT.

This chain uses TRBV5-1 with TRBJ1-5; no clear D. The CDR3 totals 13 residues. From germline, CDR1 is SGHRS and CDR2 YFSETQ. Trimming stripped 0 bases from V and 5 bases from J, with 6 bases between. CDR3 residues: CASSLAPDQPQHF. CDR3 DNA: TGCGCCAGCAGCTTGGCCCCCGATCAGCCCCAGCATTTT.

The chain carries TRBV13 and TRBJ2-1, with a weak D call TRBD2 (5 bases). V was trimmed by 5 bases and J by 1 base, leaving 21 bases between them. The CDR3 extends over 18 amino acids. Germline V lookup: CDR1 PRHDT, CDR2 FYEKMQ (reference sequence). CDR3 region: CASSETPSTLASYNEQFF. For the CDR3, the DNA is TGTGCCAGCAGCGAGACCCCCAGTACCCTAGCTTCCTACAATGAGCAGTTCTTC.

The chain carries TRBV9 and TRBJ2-7, with TRBD1 matching 7 bases. V was clipped by 3 bases and J by 2 bases; unmatched bases: 2. The germline CDR1 and CDR2 sequences are SGDLS and YYNGEE. The CDR3 consists of 13 residues. The CDR3 region is CASSAGQTYEQYF. DNA of the CDR3: TGTGCCAGCAGCGCGGGACAGACCTACGAGCAGTACTTC.

V is TRBV14 and J is TRBJ2-1, with a possible D match to TRBD1 (6 bases). Trimming stripped 1 base from V and 0 bases from J, with 10 bases between. The germline V gene encodes CDR1 SGHDN and CDR2 FVKESK. This CDR3 has 16 residues. CDR3 coding DNA: TGTGCCAGCAGCCAAGGACGACAGGCCTCCTACAATGAGCAGTTCTTC. This translates into CASSQGRQASYNEQFF.

The chain employs TRBV14 and TRBJ1-2; D ambiguous. V lost 7 bases to trimming and J lost 5 bases, with 17 bases between them. This CDR3 has 14 residues. CDR1 and CDR2 from the germline V gene are SGHDN and FVKESK. CDR3 DNA sequence: TGTGCCAGCAACCCCCTGGCTGATGGTTATGGCTACACCTTC. Encoded protein: CASNPLADGYGYTF.

The genes are TRBV11-2 and TRBJ1-1; TRBD1 might be the D (6 bases). CDR3 size: 15 residues. V was cut by 5 bases and J by 0 bases, with 13 bases left in between. Germline V lookup: CDR1 SGHAT, CDR2 FQNNGV. CDR3 sequence (DNA): TGTGCCAGCAGCCGCGGACAGACGATGAACACTGAAGCTTTCTTT. Its protein product is CASSRGQTMNTEAFF.

The genes are TRBV28 and TRBJ1-3; 8 bases are shared with TRBD1. Germline values: CDR1 MDHEN, CDR2 SYDVKM. Losses at the gene ends were 6 bases for V and 4 bases for J; bases not matched to a gene: 2. This CDR3 has 13 residues. DNA for the CDR3: TGTGCCAGCAGGACAGGGGCCGGAAACACCATATATTTT. Translating gives CASRTGAGNTIYF.

This clone is a singleton in its sample. The J gene is TRBJ1-1, the V gene TRBV2; D perhaps matches TRBD1 (5 bases). The V gene's germline CDR1 is SNHLY and CDR2 FYNNEI. The CDR3 has 14 amino acids. Trimming took off 5 bases at V and 6 bases at J, with 16 bases between the two ends. CDR3 sequence (DNA): TGTGCCAGCAGTCCAAGGGGTCCGCGACCTGAAGCTTTCTTT. The encoded protein is CASSPRGPRPEAFF.

The CDR3 loop is CASSVQVLDAQYF. The CDR3 coding sequence is TGTGCCAGCAGCGTTCAGGTGCTAGACGCGCAGTATTTT. The rearrangement joins TRBV9 to TRBJ2-3; D remains unclear. In germline, CDR1 is SGDLS, CDR2 YYNGEE. This CDR3 comprises 13 residues. Trimming stripped 2 bases from V and 10 bases from J, with 14 bases between.

V and J are TRBV9 and TRBJ2-3; 9 bases are shared with TRBD2. Losses at the gene ends were 4 bases for V and 3 bases for J; bases not matched to a gene: 3. Germline V gene lookup returns CDR1 SGDLS and CDR2 YYNGEE. The CDR3 contains 14 residues. The CDR3 loop reads CASSRGGATDTQYF. CDR3 DNA: TGTGCCAGCAGCCGCGGGGGGGCTACAGATACGCAGTATTTT.

This rearrangement joins TRBV6-1 to TRBJ2-3; 13 bases fit TRBD2. The germline V gene has CDR1 MNHNS and CDR2 SASEGT. Losses at the gene ends were 1 base for V and 5 bases for J; bases not matched to a gene: 6. This CDR3 has 17 amino acids. In DNA, the CDR3 is TGTGCCAGCAGTGAAGGTGGGACTAGCGGGGTTGGAGATACGCAGTATTTT. Encoded protein: CASSEGGTSGVGDTQYF.

This clone was counted between two and nine times. This sequence joins TRBV19 and TRBJ2-5; D remains unclear. V was pared by 0 bases and J by 6 bases, with 14 bases between. The CDR3 sequence is 15 residues long. Germline lookup yields CDR1 LNHDA and CDR2 SQIVND (reference sequence). For the CDR3, the DNA is TGTGCCAGTAGTATAGATAGTGGTAGTCGACAGACCCAGTACTTC. Its protein is CASSIDSGSRQTQYF.

The rearrangement links TRBV10-2 to TRBJ1-6; D unresolved. The V gene's germline CDR1 is WSHSY and CDR2 SAAADI. The CDR3 runs to 14 residues. V lost 8 bases, J lost 10 bases, and 18 bases lay in between. The chain's CDR3 is CASLGRYSGSPLHF. The CDR3, as DNA: TGCGCCAGCTTAGGACGTTACTCAGGATCACCCCTCCACTTT.

A remark on this clone: A read error may produce the germline difference seen at one junction end. This chain joins TRBV20-1 and TRBJ2-2, with D tentatively TRBD1 or TRBD2 (5 bases each). The germline gives CDR1 DFQATT, CDR2 SNEGSKA (reference sequence). CDR3 size: 9 residues. The CDR3: CSASPGPRF. DNA for the CDR3: TGCAGTGCTAGTCCGGGACCCCGTTTT.

This clone has only one observation. This sequence joins TRBV9 and TRBJ2-5, with 7 bases fitting TRBD1. TRBJ2-7 explains the end of the DNA better; the J call may be wrong. Germline V gene lookup returns CDR1 SGDLS and CDR2 YYNGEE. This CDR3 comprises 14 residues. CDR3 sequence (DNA): TGTGCCAGCAGCGTCTCCGGGACAGCTTACGAGCAGTACTTC. Protein: CASSVSGTAYEQYF.

The chain has TRBV25-1 and TRBJ1-3; the D gene is possibly TRBD1 (6 bases). CDR3 length equals 16 residues. CDR1 and CDR2 from the germline V gene are MGHDK and SYGVNS. Trimming cost V 5 bases and J 5 bases, with 19 bases left between them. CDR3 amino acids: CASSPPGDLDRNTIYF. The CDR3 DNA is TGTGCCAGCAGTCCACCAGGGGACCTGGATAGAAACACCATATATTTT.

The CDR3 DNA reads as TGTGCCAGCAGCGCAAGGGAGACTGAAGCTTTCTTT. It encodes CASSARETEAFF. The gene calls are TRBV11-3 and TRBJ1-1; D is undetermined. The CDR3 covers 12 residues. Trimming took off 5 bases at V and 5 bases at J, with 9 bases between the two ends. Germline V lookup: CDR1 SGHNT, CDR2 YENEEA.

The chain has TRBV9 and TRBJ2-5; D is unresolved. CDR1 SGDLS and CDR2 YYNGEE come from the germline V gene. V was shortened by 0 bases and J by 0 bases, with 12 bases between the two germline ends. This CDR3 contains 16 residues. CDR3 in amino acids: CASSVGDWPYQETQYF. The CDR3 nucleotides are TGTGCCAGCAGCGTAGGAGACTGGCCGTACCAAGAGACCCAGTACTTC.